What follows are 8 T cell receptor beta chains derived from one specimen sequenced in a study of a mutant IDH1 vaccine in newly diagnosed glioma. Clones were sequenced by immunoSEQ multiplex PCR, and TCRdb holds only the in-frame ones, with some missing. Of about 27,000 clones in the sample, about three quarters were seen once. What these receptors recognize is not known. As to time point: week 35, safety follow-up. What each vaccine dose contained was 300 ug of mutant IDH1 20-mer peptide, accompanied by topical imiquimod. Sequencing used PBMCs, obtained from a glioma patient whose treatment included an IDH1 peptide vaccine. These receptors were obtained from a man aged 50 to 60 with glioma.

The chain links TRBV14 to TRBJ2-3; D call uncertain. Germline CDR1 reads SGHDN; CDR2 reads FVKESK. This CDR3 region has 11 residues. V was shortened by 3 bases and J by 2 bases, with 0 bases between the two germline ends. This CDR3 reads CASSHTDTQYF. CDR3 sequence (DNA): TGTGCCAGCAGCCACACAGATACGCAGTATTTT.

The chain couples TRBV7-9 to TRBJ1-2; unclear D gene. CDR1 and CDR2 from the germline V gene are SEHNR and FQNEAQ (reference sequence). The CDR3 is 12 amino acids. Trimming took off 2 bases at V and 7 bases at J, with 8 bases between the two ends. The CDR3 sequence is CASSLSEGGYTF. DNA for the CDR3: TGTGCCAGCAGCTTATCGGAGGGTGGCTACACCTTC.

V gene TRBV7-2 combines with J gene TRBJ2-7, with D tentatively TRBD2 (6 bases). The CDR3 is 15 residues long. The V end lost 8 bases, the J end lost 3 bases, and 20 bases lay between the germline ends. Germline CDR1 reads SGHTA; CDR2 reads FQGNSA. CDR3 sequence reads: CASGSLTGDIYEQYF. The CDR3 region has the DNA TGTGCCAGCGGATCCCTAACGGGAGATATCTACGAGCAGTACTTC. Variable domain in full (rest from reference TRBV7-2 and TRBJ2-7): GAGVSQSPSNKVTEKGKDVELRCDPISGHTALYWYRQSLGQGLEFLIYFQGNSAPDKSGLPSDRFSAERTGGSVSTLTIQRTQQEDSAVYLCASGSLTGDIYEQYFGPGTRLTVT.

The V and J genes are TRBV5-1 and TRBJ2-7; perhaps TRBD1 as D (6 bases). The CDR3 consists of 17 residues. Germline-derived CDR1 and CDR2 are SGHRS and YFSETQ. Trimming removed 0 bases from V and 4 bases from J, with 20 bases in between. CDR3 bases: TGCGCCAGCAGCTTGGAGGACAGTTATGTTGATTTTTACGAGCAGTACTTC. Residues: CASSLEDSYVDFYEQYF.

The chain has TRBV10-3 and TRBJ1-1; a possible D gene is TRBD1 (5 bases). V gave up 3 bases and J gave up 1 base, with 15 bases separating them. This CDR3 is built from 16 residues. Germline values: CDR1 ENHRY, CDR2 SYGVKD. CDR3 DNA: TGTGCCATCAGTGACATATTCAGGAGGGGGAACACTGAAGCTTTCTTT. Its translation is CAISDIFRRGNTEAFF.

In its sample, this clone was seen a few times. This chain connects TRBV6-5 to TRBJ1-5; D remains unclear. V lost 10 bases, J lost 0 bases, and 13 bases lay in between. This CDR3 is built from 14 residues. Germline V CDR1 and CDR2: MNHEY, SVGAGI. CDR3 in amino acids: CATKRGSSNQPQHF. CDR3 coding DNA: TGTGCCACGAAAAGAGGGAGTAGCAATCAGCCCCAGCATTTT.

This rearrangement joins TRBV12-5 to TRBJ2-5; D may match TRBD1 or TRBD2 (5 bases each). The CDR3 covers 13 residues. V lost 1 base to trimming and J lost 5 bases, with 8 bases between them. Per the germline V gene, CDR1 is LGHNT and CDR2 is FRNRAP. In nucleotides, the CDR3 is TGTGCTAGTGGTTTGGGCAGGGAGGAGACCCAGTACTTC. Protein product: CASGLGREETQYF.

The rearrangement joins TRBV11-2 to TRBJ1-2; 9 bases line up with TRBD1. The CDR3 extends over 15 amino acids. From germline, CDR1 is SGHAT and CDR2 FQNNGV. The ends lost 4 bases at V and 5 bases at J; junction bases unmatched: 8. In nucleotides, the CDR3 is TGTGCCAGCAGCTCAAACCGGGACAGGGTGTATGGCTACACCTTC. It specifies CASSSNRDRVYGYTF.